This T cell receptor (beta chain) was captured by sequencing in a study of blood T cell repertoires in COVID-19. Study overall: Acute and convalescent COVID-19 samples came from the United States, Italy and Spain. Nucleic acid was either cDNA or gDNA, and it came from T cells, B-cell-depleted T cells, or PBMCs.

Authors' methods: The authors estimated nucleated cell counts from reference gene primer amplification. TCRdb's table, derived via immunoSEQ multiplex PCR, lists solely in-frame clones and lacks some. The D gene and trimming were derived from the DNA, and the V and J assignments and clone size from that table. The sample contains 180,000 or so clones, about four fifths of which appear only once. Recovered Cohort 3 donors showed two negative PCRs, clearance, or symptom resolution. V was clipped by 10 bases and J by 1 base; unmatched bases: 10. Germline assignment: CDR1 LNHDA and CDR2 SQIVND (reference sequence). This CDR3 contains 14 residues.

Sequences were obtained from PBMCs or T cells enriched from blood (not recorded which). The receptor was isolated from a man aged 50-60 years who had recovered from COVID-19. The chain carries TRBV19 and TRBJ2-7, with 7 bases aligning to TRBD1. The CDR3 DNA is TGTGCCACCGCTCAAGGACAGGCTTCCTACGAGCAGTACTTC. It is translated as CATAQGQASYEQYF.